Described below is a single T cell receptor (beta chain) sequence and its context. The entry originates in a study of blood T cells in healthy people across ages. The use of a sample-barcoded 5' primer and a J-beta primer mix characterized a second PCR of roughly 6 to 12 cycles. Each TCR beta cDNA got a 12-nucleotide random molecular identifier. TCRdb ran MiXCR on the 5' RACE reads and lists one entry per CDR3 protein. The sample comprises around 1,500,000 distinct CDR3 sequences, roughly 40% of which are singletons, and 7% to 9% rests with the top ten. Trimming at V came to 0 bases and at J to 0 bases, leaving 3 bases not matched to a gene. This CDR3 spans 17 amino acids. Germline values: CDR1 MNHNY, CDR2 SVGAGI (reference sequence).

The specimen sequenced was blood. The sequence was obtained from a woman younger than 30 in good health. The gene calls are TRBV6-6 and TRBJ2-1, with 9 bases that match TRBD2. The CDR3 loop reads CASSYSTSGNSYNEQFF. The CDR3 DNA is TGTGCCAGCAGTTACTCGACTAGCGGAAACTCCTACAATGAGCAGTTCTTC.